A selection of T cell receptor beta chains follows, all from one sample in a study of human T cells and chemical hapten exposure. In TCRdb, the RACE reads were re-called with MiXCR into one record per CDR3 protein. Of under 200,000 distinct CDR3 sequences in the sample, around 30% were seen once. The sequences come from whole blood, collected in connection with sensitization to the hapten diphenylcyclopropenone (DPC). Receptors were obtained from a young woman with alopecia areata. Some clones in this sample may be carry-over from other donors' samples. Both conserved end residues are part of each CDR3. D genes are given only for firm matches. Rows give clone size only sometimes, using once, few, many, or a class for an expanded clone.

DNA	CDR3	size	J	V	D
TGCGCCAGCAGCCAAGGAGAGGACAGGGTTCAGCCCCAGCATTTT	CASSQGEDRVQPQHF	NA	TRBJ1-5	TRBV4-1	TRBD1
TGTGCCAGTAGTCGGGGGCAGCCCTCTGGGGCCAACGTCCTGACTTTC	CASSRGQPSGANVLTF	NA	TRBJ2-6	TRBV19	NA
TGTGCCAGCTCACCCCGGGACAGGGGGCCTAACTATGGCTACACCTTC	CASSPRDRGPNYGYTF	NA	TRBJ1-2	TRBV18	TRBD1
TGTGCCAGCAGTTTATCGCGGGACACCGGAAACACCATATATTTT	CASSLSRDTGNTIYF	NA	TRBJ1-3	TRBV27	NA
TGCAGTGCTAGTGCCCTTCTCACCGGGGAGCTGTTTTTT	CSASALLTGELFF	NA	TRBJ2-2	TRBV20-1	NA
TGTGCCAGCAGCCGAGACAGACCCCCTACCGGGGAGCTGTTTTTT	CASSRDRPPTGELFF	many	TRBJ2-2	TRBV7-2	NA
TGCGCCAGCAGCCAAGATCGTAGGACAGGGGGCGAGCAGTTCTTC	CASSQDRRTGGEQFF	many	TRBJ2-1	TRBV4-1	TRBD1
TGTGCCACCAAGGGGGAAAGCTCCTACAATGAGCAGTTCTTC	CATKGESSYNEQFF	few	TRBJ2-1	TRBV24-1	NA
TGCAGCGTTGGGGACGATAAGGAGACCCAGTACTTC	CSVGDDKETQYF	few	TRBJ2-5	TRBV29-1	NA
TGTGCCAGCAGTCGATCTGCAGTTGTAAGCTCCTACGAGCAGTACTTC	CASSRSAVVSSYEQYF	many	TRBJ2-7	TRBV28	NA
TGCGCCAGCAGCTTGCCCGGTAACGAGCAGTACTTC	CASSLPGNEQYF	NA	TRBJ2-7	TRBV5-1	NA
TGTGCCAGCAGCACCAGACCCTTTGGAGAGCAGTTCTTC	CASSTRPFGEQFF	NA	TRBJ2-1	TRBV7-6	NA
TGTGCCAGCAGCTTAGCCCTGGGGTCCAGGGGCGAGACCCAGTACTTC	CASSLALGSRGETQYF	few	TRBJ2-5	TRBV7-9	NA
TGTGCCAGCAGTTCACGGACAGGTGCCGTTCGAGAGACCCAGTACTTC	CASSSRTGAVRETQYF	NA	TRBJ2-5	TRBV7-2	TRBD1
TGCGCCAGCAGCCATGTCCCGGGACTCATGAACACTGAAGCTTTCTTT	CASSHVPGLMNTEAFF	few	TRBJ1-1	TRBV4-1	NA
TGTGCCAGCAGCCTCCTAGGGGGTCCCGGGGAGCTGTTTTTT	CASSLLGGPGELFF	NA	TRBJ2-2	TRBV7-9	NA
TGCAGTGCCCTCAGACGTACCGGCGGGGAGACCCAGTACTTC	CSALRRTGGETQYF	NA	TRBJ2-5	TRBV20-1	NA
TGTGCCAGCAGTTTAGGCGGGACTATACCCTACAATGAGCAGTTCTTC	CASSLGGTIPYNEQFF	many	TRBJ2-1	TRBV12-3/TRBV12-4	TRBD2
TGTGCCAGCAGTTGGTCGGGAAGAGAGACCCAGTACTTC	CASSWSGRETQYF	NA	TRBJ2-5	TRBV6-2/TRBV6-3	NA
TGTGCCAGCAGCTTACAGGGGGCAGGTCAGCCCCAGCATTTT	CASSLQGAGQPQHF	many	TRBJ1-5	TRBV7-8	TRBD1
TGTGCCAGCAGTGATCTAGCGGGACGAGGATATGAGCAGTTCTTC	CASSDLAGRGYEQFF	NA	TRBJ2-1	TRBV12-3/TRBV12-4	TRBD2
TGTGCCAGCAGTCCCGATCTGACAGGGTACTCCTATAATTCACCCCTCCACTTT	CASSPDLTGYSYNSPLHF	NA	TRBJ1-6	TRBV27	TRBD1
TGTGCCAGCAGCTTAGTCGGGCTAGCCTCAGATACGCAGTATTTT	CASSLVGLASDTQYF	NA	TRBJ2-3	TRBV7-2	NA
TGTGCCACCAGCAGAGATCTAGCGCCGAATGAGCAGTTCTTC	CATSRDLAPNEQFF	few	TRBJ2-1	TRBV15	NA
TGTGCCAGCAGCTTGTCCGTCTACGAGCAGTACTTC	CASSLSVYEQYF	NA	TRBJ2-7	TRBV5-5	NA
TGTGCCAGTAGTTGGACTAGCTTGGAGACCCAGTACTTC	CASSWTSLETQYF	NA	TRBJ2-5	TRBV19	TRBD2
TGTGCCAGCAGTTCCAACGACAGGGGCAACGAGCAGTACTTC	CASSSNDRGNEQYF	NA	TRBJ2-7	TRBV6-5	TRBD1
TGTGCCAGCAGCCATAGGAGATCCGGCGAGCAGTACTTC	CASSHRRSGEQYF	NA	TRBJ2-7	TRBV12-3/TRBV12-4	NA
TGTGCCACAGCGGGGGGGCTCGGAGACCAGTACTTC	CATAGGLGDQYF	once	TRBJ2-5	TRBV27	TRBD2
TGTGCCAGCAGCGTTGGACAGGGGGTGTCAGGCTATGGCTACACCTTC	CASSVGQGVSGYGYTF	NA	TRBJ1-2	TRBV9	TRBD1
TGTGCCAGCAGTTTTGGCCGGGAAGCTTTCTTT	CASSFGREAFF	many	TRBJ1-1	TRBV12-3/TRBV12-4	NA
TGCGCCAGCAGCTTGGTCGACACTGAAGCTTTCTTT	CASSLVDTEAFF	few	TRBJ1-1	TRBV5-1	NA
TGCGCCAGCAGCCCAAGTCCGGGTGGTAAGGGGGAGACCCAGTACTTC	CASSPSPGGKGETQYF	NA	TRBJ2-5	TRBV4-3	NA
TGTGCCATCAGTGAGCTTGGGACAGGGTACGAGCAGTACTTC	CAISELGTGYEQYF	few	TRBJ2-7	TRBV10-3	TRBD1
TGTGCCAGCAGGGAGGGGCCAGCGAGGGCTTTCTTT	CASREGPARAFF	NA	TRBJ1-1	TRBV12-3/TRBV12-4	NA
TGCAGTGCTAGTTGGCGTACGAGCTCCTACGAGCAGTACTTC	CSASWRTSSYEQYF	few	TRBJ2-7	TRBV20-1	NA
TGTGCCAGCAGTTCCGCCGGGACAGGGACCTACGAGCAGTACTTC	CASSSAGTGTYEQYF	many	TRBJ2-7	TRBV6-2/TRBV6-3	TRBD1
TGTGCCAGCAGTGAACGCCAGTACAATGAGCAGTTCTTC	CASSERQYNEQFF	NA	TRBJ2-1	TRBV6-1	NA
TGTGCCAGCAGTTACCCGACAGCGGACAAAAACATTCAGTACTTC	CASSYPTADKNIQYF	many	TRBJ2-4	TRBV6-2/TRBV6-3	NA
TGTGCCAGCAGGGGGGGGACTAGCGGCCACAATGAGCAGTTCTTC	CASRGGTSGHNEQFF	few	TRBJ2-1	TRBV6-2/TRBV6-3	TRBD2
TGCGCCAGCAGCCCTGGACTCTATAGCAATCAGCCCCAGCATTTT	CASSPGLYSNQPQHF	NA	TRBJ1-5	TRBV4-1	NA
TGTGCCAGCGGGGACCCAGCTTTCTTT	CASGDPAFF	NA	TRBJ1-1	TRBV2	NA
TGCAGTGCTCCTGGGTCAGGGGTCTCACCCCTCCACTTT	CSAPGSGVSPLHF	many	TRBJ1-6	TRBV20-1	NA
TGCAGTGCTAGAGGACTAGGGCTAGCGGGGAGGGGCAATGAGCAGTTCTTC	CSARGLGLAGRGNEQFF	NA	TRBJ2-1	TRBV20-1	TRBD2
TGTGCCAGCAGTTACGTGGGCCTCACAGATACGCAGTATTTT	CASSYVGLTDTQYF	few	TRBJ2-3	TRBV6-6	NA